What follows is one T cell receptor beta chain and its context. The antigen is undetermined. Positive CCR7 selection of CD45RO-negative cells yielded the naive CD8 cells, and terminally differentiated effector memory CD45RA+ cells were excluded. The healthy adult donors were HIV-negative and reported no recent acute infections or vaccinations. The sample comes from a study of shared clonotypes between healthy human individuals. For the study at large: There were three CD4 naive, three CD4 memory, two CD8 naive and one CD8 memory plates per donor. Study-wide findings and caveats: Between a handful of donors, naive CD4 clonotypes were shared at a level of approximately 5%. Generation probability values for non-shared clonotypes were lower than those for clonotypes shared by all four donors.

The CDR3 is 15 residues long. With 6 bases removed from V and 4 bases from J, the gap between germline ends came to 18 bases. Germline CDR1 is SEHNR and CDR2 is FQNEAQ (reference sequence). Method: immunoSEQ multiplex PCR; TCRdb's copy keeps in-frame clones and lacks some. The table has 560,000 or so clones, roughly 96% seen once. The clonotype originates from a woman in her 30s in good health. This rearrangement joins TRBV7-9 to TRBJ1-2; D gene ambiguous. The sample comprised naive CD8+ T cells sorted from blood. As DNA, the CDR3 is TGTGCCAGCAGTCCGGGGAGCCTCCTCCCCTATGGCTACACCTTC. Translating it yields CASSPGSLLPYGYTF.